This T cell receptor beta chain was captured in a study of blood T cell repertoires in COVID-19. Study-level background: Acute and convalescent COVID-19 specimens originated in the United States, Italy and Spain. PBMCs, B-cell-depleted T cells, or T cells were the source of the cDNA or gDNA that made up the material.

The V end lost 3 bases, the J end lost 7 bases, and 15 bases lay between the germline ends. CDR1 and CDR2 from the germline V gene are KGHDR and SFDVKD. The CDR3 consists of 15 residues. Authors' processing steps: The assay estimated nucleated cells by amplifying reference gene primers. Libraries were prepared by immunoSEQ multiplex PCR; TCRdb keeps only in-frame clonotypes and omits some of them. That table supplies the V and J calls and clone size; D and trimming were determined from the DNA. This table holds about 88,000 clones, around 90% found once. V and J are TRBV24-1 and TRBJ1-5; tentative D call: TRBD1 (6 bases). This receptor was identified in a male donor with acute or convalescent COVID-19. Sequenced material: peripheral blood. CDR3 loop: CATSDSLGGGQPQHF. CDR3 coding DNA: TGTGCCACCAGTGATAGTCTAGGGGGGGGACAGCCCCAGCATTTT.